This T cell receptor (beta chain) is drawn from a study of T cells after yellow fever vaccination (dated by TCRdb to about 2019). In terms of the full investigation: The SMART-Seq v4 Ultra Low Input RNA kit was used to prepare libraries from fractions with low cell numbers. To track T-cell clones before and after primary and booster YFV17D yellow fever vaccination, bulk TCR alpha and beta repertoires were sequenced longitudinally. Two healthy male donors, one aged 18 to 29 and one aged 30 to 40 years, made up the cohort. Blood was collected at multiple timepoints before and after primary and secondary immunization, and bulk PBMC replicates and cell subsets were isolated. What the study reported, not specific to this receptor: Because the study included only a couple of donors, the extent to which the findings can be generalized is limited. After the booster, most clones that had expanded after primary vaccination were detected again (roughly 96% of CD4 and about 88% of CD8), suggesting broad maintenance of memory. Because abundant contaminating clonotypes from the bulk population could be contained in FACS-sorted repertoires, computational filtering was required. A small fraction of clonotypes showed up in both the CD4 and CD8 compartments, probably as a result of convergent recombination. Compared with the primary T-cell response, the secondary T-cell response was weaker but faster, peaking on day 5 rather than day 15.

This clonotype was observed at least ten times. This clone's antigen is unknown. One base away there is no much larger clone; base qualities are not given. Synthesis of TCR cDNA relied on 5'RACE template switching, a step that introduced a universal primer site along with unique molecular identifiers. cDNA synthesis was primed from both the TCR alpha and TCR beta constant segments. Library amplification used two PCR steps, and the second PCR step added sample barcodes and sequencing adapters. Libraries were sequenced on Illumina HiSeq 2500 (2x100 bp) or NovaSeq (2x150 bp). Per the authors' processing: Demultiplexing of reads and collapsing into UMI consensus sequences were performed with MIGEC, and V(D)J alignment was carried out with MiXCR. Vaccine-responding clonotypes were identified with edgeR using replicate PBMC samples, with FDR below 0.01 and a log2 fold change above 5 up to day 15 being required. Bulk clonotypes were assigned CD4 or CD8 identity according to which sequenced CD4 or CD8 repertoire held them at higher abundance. TCRdb cleaned the public reads at Q25 with fastp, built clones with MiXCR and kept in-frame beta chains. Records with the same CDR3 protein are collapsed into one entry carrying the most frequent genes and DNA. The V and J calls reflect TCRdb's pipeline rather than the authors' work. This sample is represented by under 250,000 distinct CDR3 sequences; roughly 7.2% of them were singletons. The top ten clones comprise about 0.85% of the sample.

The sample's treatment or condition label, decoded: live attenuated yellow fever vaccine strain. PBMCs were isolated from peripheral blood using a standard Ficoll-Paque protocol. Dynabeads CD4 and CD8 positive selection kits were used to isolate the CD4 and CD8 T-cell fractions. TriZol was used to extract RNA from bulk PBMCs, CD4 and CD8 fractions, and dextramer-positive and dextramer-negative fractions. Sequencing used CD4+ T cells sorted from PBMCs, obtained 15 days after the yellow fever booster vaccination. This TCR was recovered from a man aged 25 to 45 who received the YFV17D yellow fever vaccine.

The CDR3 has the sequence CASSAGGSGSLINNEQFF. The sequenced DNA: TGCGCCAGCAGCGCCGGGGGTAGCGGGAGTCTAATTAACAATGAGCAGTTCTTC. The V and J genes are TRBV5-1 and TRBJ2-1; 9 middle bases align to TRBD2. The CDR3 holds 18 amino acids from the cysteine to the phenylalanine. The CDR3 DNA has 54 bases and is translated from base 1. Here V drops 4 bases and J drops 5 bases, and the junction holds 16 bases not matched to any gene. Reading the germline V gene gives CDR1 SGHRS and CDR2 YFSETQ.